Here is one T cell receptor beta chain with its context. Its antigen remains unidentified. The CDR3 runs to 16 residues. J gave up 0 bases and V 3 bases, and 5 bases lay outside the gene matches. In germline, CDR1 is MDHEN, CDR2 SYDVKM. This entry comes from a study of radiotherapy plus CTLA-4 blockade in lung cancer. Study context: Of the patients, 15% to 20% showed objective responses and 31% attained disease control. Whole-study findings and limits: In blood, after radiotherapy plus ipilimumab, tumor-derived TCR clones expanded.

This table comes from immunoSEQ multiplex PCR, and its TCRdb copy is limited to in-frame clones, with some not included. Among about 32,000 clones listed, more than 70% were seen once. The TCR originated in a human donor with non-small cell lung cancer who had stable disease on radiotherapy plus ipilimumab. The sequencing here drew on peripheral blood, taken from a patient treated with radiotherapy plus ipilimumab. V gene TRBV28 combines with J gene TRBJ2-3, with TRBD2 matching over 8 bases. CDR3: CASSFSPSGSTDTQYF. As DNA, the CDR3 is TGTGCCAGCAGTTTCTCCCCTAGCGGGAGCACAGATACGCAGTATTTT.